What follows are 26 T cell receptor beta chains derived from one specimen sequenced in a study of cytomegalovirus exposure and HLA in healthy donors. 60 Vbeta and 13 Jbeta primers were used in PCR. TCRdb's copy holds only in-frame clones and misses some; the assay was immunoSEQ multiplex PCR. Its table records around 110,000 clones. Sequenced: PBMCs. All receptors come from a man aged 30 to 45 in good health and CMV-seronegative.

The gene calls are TRBV4-3 and TRBJ1-4; D remains ambiguous. Germline values: CDR1 LGHNA, CDR2 YSLEER. V lost 4 bases and J lost 0, with 9 bases in between. This CDR3 region has 15 residues. DNA for the CDR3: TGCGCCAGCAGCCGAACATTAACAACTAATGAAAAACTGTTTTTT. It specifies CASSRTLTTNEKLFF.

This sequence joins TRBV5-1 and TRBJ2-3; 11 nucleotides align to TRBD2. The CDR3 totals 16 residues. V shed 2 bases, J shed 4 bases, and the junction held 6 bases outside the gene matches. In germline, CDR1 is SGHRS, CDR2 YFSETQ. The CDR3 protein is CASSLSVAGGADTQYF. In DNA, the CDR3 is TGCGCCAGCAGCTTATCGGTAGCGGGGGGGGCAGATACGCAGTATTTT.

This chain uses TRBV29-1 with TRBJ2-1; maybe TRBD2 (5 bases). Germline V gene data show CDR1 as SQVTM and CDR2 as ANQGSEA. Trimming took 4 bases from V and 9 from J, leaving 16 bases between them. The length of the CDR3 is 13 residues. CDR3 region: CSVVGGSFGEQFF. CDR3 bases: TGCAGCGTTGTTGGCGGGTCTTTTGGTGAGCAGTTCTTC.

The chain uses TRBV27 and TRBJ1-3; unclear D gene. Deletions cut 3 bases from V and 7 bases from J, with 13 bases between. Germline assignment: CDR1 MNHEY and CDR2 SMNVEV (reference sequence). CDR3 length equals 14 residues. CDR3: CASSFGGPWNTIYF. CDR3 bases: TGTGCCAGCAGTTTTGGAGGGCCATGGAACACCATATATTTT.

The chain is built from TRBV7-2 and TRBJ1-4, with 9 bases that match TRBD1. CDR3 length: 15 residues. Germline V gives CDR1 SGHTA, CDR2 FQGNSA. Trimming at V came to 5 bases and at J to 4 bases, leaving 5 bases not matched to a gene. The CDR3 region is CASSMWGQGNEKLFF. The CDR3 DNA follows: TGTGCCAGCAGCATGTGGGGACAGGGTAATGAAAAACTGTTTTTT.

The genes are TRBV5-1 and TRBJ1-5; perhaps TRBD1 as D (5 bases). Germline V gene sequence: CDR1 SGHRS, CDR2 YFSETQ. The V gene lost 2 bases and the J gene lost 0 bases, with 12 bases spanning the gap. This CDR3 contains 16 residues. Written as DNA, the CDR3 is TGCGCCAGCAGCTTCCCGACAGTTAATAGCAATCAGCCCCAGCATTTT. Translating gives CASSFPTVNSNQPQHF.

V gene TRBV15 combines with J gene TRBJ2-5, with 11 bases that match TRBD2. The trim removed 1 base at V and 5 bases at J, leaving 6 bases unmatched. CDR3 length: 16 residues. CDR1 is LNHNV, CDR2 YYDKDF, per germline (reference sequence). This CDR3 reads CATSRARLAGWETQYF. In DNA, the CDR3 is TGTGCCACCAGCAGAGCCCGACTAGCGGGGTGGGAGACCCAGTACTTC.

The chain is built from TRBV5-1 and TRBJ2-1; D uncertain. The CDR3 has 14 residues. V lost 8 bases and J lost 2, with 14 bases in between. Per the germline V gene, CDR1 is SGHRS and CDR2 is YFSETQ. Here the CDR3 reads CASAHQRTYNEQFF. The CDR3 region has the DNA TGCGCCAGTGCCCACCAGCGAACCTACAATGAGCAGTTCTTC. The full variable domain, completed using reference TRBV5-1 and TRBJ2-1, is KAGVTQTPRYLIKTRGQQVTLSCSPISGHRSVSWYQQTPGQGLQFLFEYFSETQRNKGNFPGRFSGRQFSNSRSEMNVSTLELGDSALYLCASAHQRTYNEQFFGPGTRLTVL.

The chain carries TRBV6-5 and TRBJ2-7, with D possibly matching TRBD2 (6 bases). The CDR3 runs to 16 residues. Trimming left V 0 bases short and J 0 bases short, with 12 bases between. Germline loops: CDR1 MNHEY, CDR2 SVGAGI. DNA of the CDR3: TGTGCCAGCAGTTACTCAGGAGGGCAGCTCTCCTACGAGCAGTACTTC. Translated: CASSYSGGQLSYEQYF.

The J gene is TRBJ1-4, the V gene TRBV30; tentative D call: TRBD1 (6 bases). Looked up from germline, CDR1 is GTSNPN and CDR2 is SVGIG (reference sequence). The CDR3 extends over 14 amino acids. V was shortened by 1 base and J by 5 bases, with 11 bases between the two germline ends. The CDR3 nucleotides read TGTGCCTGGAGTGAAGGGACACCAAATGAAAAACTGTTTTTT. Translating gives CAWSEGTPNEKLFF.

The chain has TRBV6-6 and TRBJ1-4, with D possibly TRBD1 on 5 matching bases. The V end lost 5 bases, the J end lost 6 bases, and 16 bases lay between the germline ends. This CDR3 is built from 15 residues. The germline V gene encodes CDR1 MNHNY and CDR2 SVGAGI (reference sequence). CDR3 region: CASSLPGEGDEKLFF. The CDR3 DNA sequence: TGTGCCAGCAGTCTACCGGGAGAAGGGGATGAAAAACTGTTTTTT.

The CDR3 nucleotides read TGTGCCAGCAGCCCCTCTTGGGGGGGTGGAGAAAAACTGTTTTTT. It translates to CASSPSWGGGEKLFF. V and J are TRBV5-4 and TRBJ1-4; D perhaps matches TRBD1 (5 bases). Germline CDR1 and CDR2: SGHNT and YYREEE (reference sequence). The CDR3 is 15 amino acids. The germline V and J ends were trimmed by 4 bases and 8 bases, with 18 bases remaining between them.

The rearrangement joins TRBV10-3 to TRBJ2-3; 9 bases fit TRBD2. This CDR3 has 14 amino acids. V lost 4 bases and J lost 3; bases outside the gene matches: 2. Germline V CDR1 and CDR2: ENHRY, SYGVKD. CDR3 nucleotide sequence: TGTGCCATCAGTGGCGGGGGGGCGACAGATACGCAGTATTTT. This codes for CAISGGGATDTQYF.

The chain joins TRBV13 to TRBJ1-2; D gene uncertain. The ends were cut back, 0 bases at V and 2 bases at J, with 16 bases in the middle. Per the germline V gene, CDR1 is PRHDT and CDR2 is FYEKMQ (reference sequence). The CDR3 runs 17 residues. As DNA, the CDR3 is TGTGCCAGCAGCTTAGGCCTGTGGCTTACCCGAAACTATGGCTACACCTTC. It specifies CASSLGLWLTRNYGYTF.

This sequence joins TRBV30 and TRBJ1-6; TRBD1 agrees at 8 bases. V lost 3 bases and J lost 8; bases outside the gene matches: 3. Germline V gives CDR1 GTSNPN, CDR2 SVGIG (reference sequence). The CDR3 is 13 residues long. The CDR3 sequence: CAWSLDRDSPLHF. CDR3 bases: TGTGCCTGGAGCCTGGACAGGGATTCACCCCTCCACTTT.

The chain carries TRBV7-2 and TRBJ2-1, with 7 bases that match TRBD2. There are 16 residues in the CDR3. Germline assignment: CDR1 SGHTA and CDR2 FQGNSA. The V and J ends lost 5 bases and 3 bases, in that order; junction bases with no gene match: 10. The CDR3 protein is CASSPSGGGGYNEQFF. The CDR3 bases are TGTGCCAGCAGCCCCTCGGGTGGGGGGGGCTACAATGAGCAGTTCTTC.

The genes are TRBV7-2 and TRBJ1-1; D remains unclear. Per germline, CDR1 SGHTA and CDR2 FQGNSA. The CDR3 runs to 14 residues. Deletions cut 0 bases from V and 0 bases from J, with 5 bases between. The chain's CDR3 is CASSLAPVNTEAFF. Here the CDR3 DNA reads TGTGCCAGCAGCTTAGCACCGGTGAACACTGAAGCTTTCTTT.

This chain uses TRBV5-1 with TRBJ1-6, with a possible D match to TRBD1 (5 bases). This CDR3 is built from 16 residues. Germline assignment: CDR1 SGHRS and CDR2 YFSETQ. Trimming cost V 4 bases and J 3 bases, with 14 bases left between them. CDR3 DNA: TGCGCCAGCAGCCAGGGATCCCCGAGCTATAATTCACCCCTCCACTTT. This codes for CASSQGSPSYNSPLHF.

The chain combines TRBV28 with TRBJ2-1; no clear D. Germline assignment: CDR1 MDHEN and CDR2 SYDVKM. With 6 bases removed from V and 0 bases from J, the gap between germline ends came to 9 bases. The CDR3 covers 14 residues. The CDR3 bases are TGTGCCAGCAGCCCTTCTAGCTCCTACAATGAGCAGTTCTTC. This gives the protein CASSPSSSYNEQFF. Combining the CDR3 with reference TRBV28 and TRBJ2-1 gives the whole variable domain DVKVTQSSRYLVKRTGEKVFLECVQDMDHENMFWYRQDPGLGLRLIYFSYDVKMKEKGDIPEGYSVSREKKERFSLILESASTNQTSMYLCASSPSSSYNEQFFGPGTRLTVL.

The chain has TRBV30 and TRBJ2-5; D might be TRBD1 (5 bases). The J call may be incorrect, as the DNA end agrees better with TRBJ2-7. The length of the CDR3 is 13 residues. Germline V gene sequence: CDR1 GTSNPN, CDR2 SVGIG (reference sequence). The CDR3 DNA sequence: TGTGCCTGCATTAGAGCAGGGCTTGACGAGCAGTACTTC. Translation: CACIRAGLDEQYF.

This chain connects TRBV28 to TRBJ1-4, with D possibly TRBD1 on 6 matching bases. Germline V lookup: CDR1 MDHEN, CDR2 SYDVKM. The germline V and J ends were trimmed by 7 bases and 7 bases, with 19 bases remaining between them. CDR3 length equals 15 residues. The CDR3 DNA reads TGTGCCAGCACTCCTACCCACGGGGGGGCTGAAAAACTGTTTTTT. Residues: CASTPTHGGAEKLFF.

V usage is TRBV4-1 and J usage is TRBJ2-5; 8 bases map to TRBD1. J lost 5 bases, V lost 1 base, and 9 bases had no gene match. The CDR3 consists of 16 residues. The germline V gene has CDR1 MGHRA and CDR2 YSYEKL. The CDR3 DNA reads as TGCGCCAGCAGCCAAGTTTCAGGGGGCGCGGGGGAGACCCAGTACTTC. Translating it yields CASSQVSGGAGETQYF.

The genes are TRBV12-5 and TRBJ2-7, with D possibly TRBD1 on 6 matching bases. This CDR3 contains 16 residues. The germline V gene encodes CDR1 LGHNT and CDR2 FRNRAP. Between the trimmed V and J ends, which lost 1 base and 2 bases, there was a span of 15 bases. For the CDR3, the DNA is TGTGCTAGTGGTTTGGGAACTACAGGGATGGCCTACGAGCAGTACTTC. It is translated as CASGLGTTGMAYEQYF.

This chain links TRBV5-5 with TRBJ2-1; D unresolved. Between the trimmed V and J ends, which lost 3 bases and 1 base, there was a span of 8 bases. Germline V gene sequence: CDR1 SGHKS, CDR2 YYEKEE (reference sequence). The CDR3 runs 14 residues. The CDR3 protein is CASSYLASYNEQFF. Here the CDR3 DNA reads TGTGCCAGCAGCTACTTAGCTTCCTACAATGAGCAGTTCTTC.

The chain is built from TRBV15 and TRBJ1-3, with unresolved D. Germline assignment: CDR1 LNHNV and CDR2 YYDKDF (reference sequence). Trimming left V 0 bases short and J 1 base short, with 10 bases between. The CDR3 is 16 residues long. The CDR3 sequence: CATSRDSVGSGNTIYF. The DNA of the CDR3 is TGTGCCACCAGCAGAGATAGTGTTGGTTCTGGAAACACCATATATTTT.

The V gene is TRBV23-1, the J gene TRBJ1-6, with TRBD1 matching over 7 bases. TRBV23-1 falls under the ORF class, with uncertain function. V was clipped by 1 base and J by 4 bases; unmatched bases: 7. CDR3 size: 17 residues. The CDR3 loop reads CASSQCQRDSYNSPLHF. For the CDR3, the DNA is TGCGCCAGCAGTCAATGTCAGAGGGACAGTTATAATTCACCCCTCCACTTT.